These T cell receptor beta chains were read from a single sample in a study of technical replicates of blood from several donors. The data were produced by immunoSEQ multiplex PCR, yet TCRdb's version contains in-frame clones alone and is incomplete. The table shows 70,000 to 90,000 clones, with approximately 94% occurring only once. Sequenced material: T cells isolated from PBMCs. These receptors were obtained from a human donor in good health. The CDR3 runs from the conserved cysteine through the conserved F or W. A D gene is named only where the DNA matches it firmly. The size field is filled for only some rows; it gives once, few, many or a size class.

d_call j_call v_call clone_size cdr3_nt cdr3_aa
TRBD2 TRBJ2-5 TRBV6-5 NA TGTGCCAGCAGCCCTAGCGGGAGGGCCTTGGAGACCCAGTACTTC CASSPSGRALETQYF
TRBD2 TRBJ2-1 TRBV5-1 NA TGCGCCAGCAGCACGACCAGGACTAGCGGGAGTTTCATTTACAATGAGCAGTTCTTC CASSTTRTSGSFIYNEQFF
NA TRBJ1-3 TRBV7-8 few TGTGCCAGCAGCTTAGGGGCCTGGGTTGGAAACACCATATATTTT CASSLGAWVGNTIYF
TRBD2 TRBJ2-3 TRBV10-2 NA TGCGCCAGCAGTGAGGAGTTTGGGACTAGCGGAACGGGGGAACCAGATACGCAGTATTTT CASSEEFGTSGTGEPDTQYF
NA TRBJ1-5 TRBV27 once TGTGCCAGCAGTTTATCCAGGGGTCATCAGCCCCAGCATTTT CASSLSRGHQPQHF
TRBD2 TRBJ2-1 TRBV25-1 NA TGTGCCAGCAGTGAGGGAACTAGCGGGAGGGCCAAAGAGCAGTTCTTC CASSEGTSGRAKEQFF
NA TRBJ2-3 TRBV5-1 NA TGCGCCAGCAGCCTGGGACATCCCACAGATACGCAGTATTTT CASSLGHPTDTQYF
NA TRBJ1-5 TRBV16 NA TGTGCCAGCAGCCAAGGGGGGGATCAGCCCCAGCATTTT CASSQGGDQPQHF
NA TRBJ2-7 TRBV4-1 NA TGCGCCAGCAGCCTGACAGGTGGGACCTACGAGCAGTACTTC CASSLTGGTYEQYF
NA TRBJ2-2 TRBV9 NA TGTGCCAGCAGCTCAGGAGGTACCGGGGAGCTGTTTTTT CASSSGGTGELFF
NA TRBJ1-3 TRBV25-1 NA TGTGCCAGCAGTGTATCAGGGGTAATTGGAAACACCATATATTTT CASSVSGVIGNTIYF
NA TRBJ1-5 TRBV7-8 NA TGTGCCAGCAGCTTAGTAACCGGGCCCCAGCATTTT CASSLVTGPQHF
NA TRBJ1-4 TRBV18 NA TGTGCCAGCTCACGTACCGGACAAAGGAATGAAAAACTGTTTTTT CASSRTGQRNEKLFF
NA TRBJ1-2 TRBV23-1 NA TGCGCCAGCAGTCAATCTTCTAGCAGCTGTGGCTACACCTTC CASSQSSSSCGYTF
TRBD1 TRBJ2-2 TRBV12-5 NA TGTGCTAGTGGTTCACCAGGGACAGGCGGGACCGGGGAGCTGTTTTTT CASGSPGTGGTGELFF
TRBD1 TRBJ2-1 TRBV4-3 NA TGCGCCAGCAGCCAAGATCGATGGGGACAGGGGGCCTATGAGCAGTTCTTC CASSQDRWGQGAYEQFF
NA TRBJ2-1 TRBV6-5 once TGTGCCAGCAGTGGTGGGAGCTACAATGAGCAGTTCTTC CASSGGSYNEQFF
TRBD2 TRBJ2-7 TRBV6-6 NA TGTGCCAGCAGTGGAGCTAGCGGGAACCACGAGCAGTACTTC CASSGASGNHEQYF
NA TRBJ2-1 TRBV28 NA TGTGCCAGCAGTTTTAGAGGGATGTCCTACAATGAGCAGTTCTTC CASSFRGMSYNEQFF
NA TRBJ2-1 TRBV6-5 NA TGTGCCAGCAGTGACTACTCCTCCTACAATGAGCAGTTCTTC CASSDYSSYNEQFF
NA TRBJ2-3 TRBV30 NA TGTGCCTGGAGTTCCATCACAGATACGCAGTATTTT CAWSSITDTQYF
TRBD2 TRBJ2-1 TRBV29-1 NA TGCAGCGTTGAAGATCGGGCCCTCTCTAGCGGGAGGATCAATGAGCAGTTCTTC CSVEDRALSSGRINEQFF
TRBD1 TRBJ1-5 TRBV9 NA TGTGCCAGCACCATTAGCGGGACAGCGCTCTATGGCAATCAGCCCCAGCATTTT CASTISGTALYGNQPQHF
TRBD2 TRBJ2-2 TRBV29-1 NA TGCAGCGTTGAGGGACTAGCCGAGGAGCTGTTTTTT CSVEGLAEELFF
NA TRBJ2-2 TRBV4-1 NA TGCGCCAGCAGCCAAGACCGGGGGTACACTGGCGGGGAGCTGTTTTTT CASSQDRGYTGGELFF
TRBD1 TRBJ2-5 TRBV2 NA TGTGCCAGCAGTAGGGACAGGGGGCAAGAGACCCAGTACTTC CASSRDRGQETQYF
TRBD1 TRBJ2-1 TRBV6-4 NA TGTGCCAGCAGTGACTCCCTCGGGACAGGGGGTAAAAAGTTCTTC CASSDSLGTGGKKFF
TRBD2 TRBJ2-7 TRBV5-1 NA TGCGCCAGCAGGCCTAGCGGGAGTAGTTCCTACGAGCAGTACTTC CASRPSGSSSYEQYF
NA TRBJ2-3 TRBV30 NA TGTGCCTGGACCTTTCTCGGAGGGAACACAGATACGCAGTATTTT CAWTFLGGNTDTQYF
TRBD2 TRBJ2-5 TRBV5-6 NA TGTGCCAGCAGCTGGACTAGCTGGGAGACCCAGTACTTC CASSWTSWETQYF
TRBD2 TRBJ2-2 TRBV18 NA TGTGCCAGCTCACCAACGGGGACTAGCGGGAGCACTGGCACCGGGGAGCTGTTTTTT CASSPTGTSGSTGTGELFF
TRBD2 TRBJ2-5 TRBV19 NA TGTGCCAGTAGTCCTAGCGGAGAGACCCAGTACTTC CASSPSGETQYF
NA TRBJ1-1 TRBV10-1 NA TGCGCCAGCAGTCCGGAGGCAGGTGGGAGACCTGAAGCTTTCTTT CASSPEAGGRPEAFF
NA TRBJ2-2 TRBV6-1 NA TGTGCCAGCAGTGAACGGAGAGACACCGGGGAGCTGTTTTTT CASSERRDTGELFF
TRBD1 TRBJ2-7 TRBV6-6 NA TGTGCCAGCAGGTTGACAGGGATGGAATACGAGCAGTACTTC CASRLTGMEYEQYF
TRBD2 TRBJ2-7 TRBV7-2 once TGTGCCAGCAGCTTAGGTGTAGCGGGCGTTTCCTACGAGCAGTACTTC CASSLGVAGVSYEQYF
TRBD2 TRBJ2-1 TRBV29-1 NA TGCAGCGCAAAACTAGCGGGAGGAGGTGAGCAGTTCTTC CSAKLAGGGEQFF
NA TRBJ2-1 TRBV7-9 NA TGTGCCAGCAGCTTTAGGGCCCTAGCGTCATACAATGAGCAGTTCTTC CASSFRALASYNEQFF
TRBD1 TRBJ1-4 TRBV28 NA TGTGCCAGCAGTTTATCAGGGACAGGGGGCCTGGCGGGAAAACTGTTTTTT CASSLSGTGGLAGKLFF
TRBD1 TRBJ1-1 TRBV4-1 NA TGCGCCAGCAGCCGGGGATACCAACAGGGGTCGGCTGAAGCTTTCTTT CASSRGYQQGSAEAFF
NA TRBJ1-1 TRBV11-2 NA TGTGCCAGCAGCCTCAGGGCTATGAACACTGAAGCTTTCTTT CASSLRAMNTEAFF
NA TRBJ2-3 TRBV7-2 once TGTGCCAGCAGAGCAGGTCCTAGCGACCGCACAGATACGCAGTATTTT CASRAGPSDRTDTQYF
TRBD1 TRBJ1-2 TRBV6-5 NA TGTGCCAGCAGTGCCGGGACAGGGATAATAGGGGGCTACACCTTC CASSAGTGIIGGYTF
TRBD1 TRBJ1-2 TRBV27 NA TGTGCCAGCAGCTTGGGGTTTCCAGGGGGCAACTATGGCTACACCTTC CASSLGFPGGNYGYTF
NA TRBJ1-5 TRBV19 NA TGTGCCAGTAGTACTTTGACAGCCCAGCCCCAGCATTTT CASSTLTAQPQHF
NA TRBJ2-5 TRBV11-3 NA TGTGCCAGCAGCCCGCGGCAGGGGCGGATAGAGACCCAGTACTTC CASSPRQGRIETQYF
NA TRBJ1-4 TRBV25-1 NA TGTGCCAGCAGTGAAAGGGGTACAGCGATTGAAAAACTGTTTTTT CASSERGTAIEKLFF
NA TRBJ2-7 TRBV28 once TGTGCCAGCACCCTGACAGCCGGGTACTTC CASTLTAGYF
NA TRBJ2-3 TRBV21-1 NA TGTGCCAGCACACAGCGGGAGTACGAGAGAGGCACAGATACGCAGTATTTT CASTQREYERGTDTQYF
NA TRBJ2-7 TRBV6-6 once TGTGCCAGCAGTTCTGATCGGGCAGGAGGTTCCTACGAGCAGTACTTC CASSSDRAGGSYEQYF
NA TRBJ1-5 TRBV7-3 NA TGTGCCAGCAGCTTATGGGGGAACAGGGATAACCAGCCCCAGCATTTT CASSLWGNRDNQPQHF
NA TRBJ2-2 TRBV19 NA TGTGCCAGTAGCCGGGGAAACACCGGGGAGCTGTTTTTT CASSRGNTGELFF
TRBD1 TRBJ2-7 TRBV4-1 NA TGCGCCAGCCTTACACAACGGGACAGGGGCTACGAGCAGTACTTC CASLTQRDRGYEQYF
NA TRBJ2-7 TRBV19 NA TGTGCCAGTACACAGGGATCCAACTACGAGCAGTACTTC CASTQGSNYEQYF